This is a list of T cell receptor beta chains from one sample in a study of shared clonotypes between healthy human individuals. This table comes from immunoSEQ multiplex PCR, and its TCRdb copy is limited to in-frame clones, with some not included. Here the sample spans some 500,000 clones, approximately 95% being singletons. The sequencing sample was made of naive CD4+ T cells sorted from blood. All receptors come from a woman aged 25 to 45 in good health. The conserved cysteine and the conserved F or W are not part of the CDR3 here.

CDR3 protein	V gene	J gene
ATSRDLAGGYNEQF	TRBV15	TRBJ2-1
ASSLLGGAYGYT	TRBV28	TRBJ1-2
ASSLGSYNEQF	TRBV28	TRBJ2-1
ASSPPGQYEQY	TRBV18	TRBJ2-7
ASREGQKDQPQH	TRBV28	TRBJ1-5
ASSGVLGGSRETQY	TRBV19	TRBJ2-5
ASRWLQPTGELF	TRBV2	TRBJ2-2
ASSPRTENYGYT	TRBV18	TRBJ1-2
ASSSRTGFTDTQY	TRBV7-9	TRBJ2-3
ASSPRLAGHEQF	TRBV5-4	TRBJ2-1
ASSQRQGSLNQPQH	TRBV4-1	TRBJ1-5
ASSRGPTSPPFDQH	TRBV5-5	TRBJ1-5
AISERLAGLQETQY	TRBV10-3	TRBJ2-5
ASSRVPGEQY	TRBV25-1	.
ASRTGGASGANVLT	TRBV19	TRBJ2-6
ASHSGAREKLF	TRBV28	TRBJ1-4
ASSRGDFRGRAF	TRBV28	TRBJ1-1
AICDGDSNQPQH	TRBV6-4	TRBJ1-5
ASSSGQFTDTQY	TRBV6-5	TRBJ2-3
ATSNYYEQY	TRBV15	TRBJ2-7
ASAKDPPAFMNTEAF	TRBV5-1	TRBJ1-1
SVGGRFNIQY	TRBV29-1	TRBJ2-4
ASSPRSIALDTQY	TRBV18	TRBJ2-3
ASSMSGNTEAF	TRBV19	TRBJ1-1
ASTKMGQLNTEAF	TRBV2	TRBJ1-1
ASTSISPVGRDNNEQF	TRBV19	TRBJ2-1
ASDSWDWYSNQPQH	TRBV28	TRBJ1-5
ASSEGTRPAYT	TRBV6-1	TRBJ1-2
ASSLSGTPGEQY	TRBV6-6	TRBJ2-5
ASSRPGQEF	TRBV6-5	TRBJ2-1
ASSRDRVGQPQH	TRBV2	TRBJ1-5
ASKETSGSYEQY	TRBV2	TRBJ2-7
ASTDSTGGNQPQH	TRBV28	TRBJ1-5
ASSEEDSMNTEAF	TRBV6-1	TRBJ1-1
ASSLPPDTQY	TRBV7-9	TRBJ2-3
ASSDEGGYMNTEAF	TRBV6-1	TRBJ1-1
ASSPQKGPRDGYT	TRBV18	TRBJ1-2